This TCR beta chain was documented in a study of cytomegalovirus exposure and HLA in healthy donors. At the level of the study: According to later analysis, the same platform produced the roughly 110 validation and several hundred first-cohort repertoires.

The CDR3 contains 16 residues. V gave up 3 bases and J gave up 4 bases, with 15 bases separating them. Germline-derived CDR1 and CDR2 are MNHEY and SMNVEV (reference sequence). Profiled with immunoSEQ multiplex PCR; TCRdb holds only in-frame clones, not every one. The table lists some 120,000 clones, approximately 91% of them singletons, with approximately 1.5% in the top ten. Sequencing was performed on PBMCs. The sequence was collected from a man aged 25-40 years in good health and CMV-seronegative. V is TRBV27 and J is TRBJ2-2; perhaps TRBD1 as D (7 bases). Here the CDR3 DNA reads TGTGCCAGCAGTTTCCTCGGAGGGGACAGCACCGGGGAGCTGTTTTTT. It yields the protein CASSFLGGDSTGELFF.